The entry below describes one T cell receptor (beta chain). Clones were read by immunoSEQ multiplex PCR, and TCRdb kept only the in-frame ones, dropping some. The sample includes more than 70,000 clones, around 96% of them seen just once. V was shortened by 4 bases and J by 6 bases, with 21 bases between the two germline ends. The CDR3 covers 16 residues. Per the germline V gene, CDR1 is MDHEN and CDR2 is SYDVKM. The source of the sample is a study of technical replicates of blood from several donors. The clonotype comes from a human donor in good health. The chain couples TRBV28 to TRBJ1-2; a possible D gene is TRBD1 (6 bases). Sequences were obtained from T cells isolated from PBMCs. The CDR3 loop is CASSSPRRGQSHGYTF. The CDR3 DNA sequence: TGTGCCAGCAGTTCCCCTCGCCGGGGACAAAGCCATGGCTACACCTTC.